Below are 21 T cell receptor beta chains sequenced from a single sample in a study of PD-L1 blockade in urothelial cancer. The time point denotes: peripheral blood 6 weeks after treatment start. Repertoires were generated with immunoSEQ multiplex PCR, while TCRdb's copy carries only in-frame clones and drops some. The repertoire holds about 43,000 clones, with about 80% as singletons. This specimen consisted of PBMCs, obtained around atezolizumab (anti-PD-L1) treatment. These receptors originate from a man between 60 and 75 years old with urothelial cancer.

In this sample, this clone turned up a few times. The chain uses TRBV20-1 and TRBJ2-1; TRBD2 might be the D (5 bases). Germline assignment: CDR1 DFQATT and CDR2 SNEGSKA (reference sequence). This CDR3 has 11 residues. The V end lost 6 bases, the J end lost 8 bases, and 11 bases lay between the germline ends. CDR3 protein: CSARTGDEQFF. CDR3 DNA sequence: TGCAGTGCGAGAACCGGGGATGAGCAGTTCTTC.

The chain joins TRBV10-3 to TRBJ2-5, with TRBD1 identical over 7 bases. V lost 4 bases and J lost 0; bases outside the gene matches: 2. CDR3 length: 14 residues. Germline V lookup: CDR1 ENHRY, CDR2 SYGVKD. The CDR3 DNA reads TGTGCCATCAGTGTTACAGGGGACCAAGAGACCCAGTACTTC. Protein: CAISVTGDQETQYF.

The chain is built from TRBV6-1 and TRBJ1-1; the match to TRBD1 covers 8 bases. CDR1 is MNHNS and CDR2 is SASEGT in the germline V gene. The length of the CDR3 is 17 residues. V was clipped by 2 bases and J by 0 bases; unmatched bases: 8. The CDR3 nucleotides are TGTGCCAGCAGTGAATTCCCGGGACAGGAGTTGAACACTGAAGCTTTCTTT. Translated, it gives CASSEFPGQELNTEAFF.

This chain's CDR3 is CASSPSGQGAFGNTIYF. In nucleotides, the CDR3 is TGTGCCAGCTCACCGTCTGGACAGGGGGCCTTTGGAAACACCATATATTTT. The chain joins TRBV18 to TRBJ1-3; TRBD1 agrees at 11 bases. Germline V gene sequence: CDR1 KGHSH, CDR2 LQKENI. With 3 bases clipped from V and 3 bases from J, the junction kept 7 bases outside the gene matches. The CDR3 sequence is 17 residues long.

This clone was seen a few times. The rearrangement joins TRBV5-1 to TRBJ1-1; 8 bases map to TRBD1. The CDR3 length is 14 residues. Germline V gene lookup returns CDR1 SGHRS and CDR2 YFSETQ. With 1 base clipped from V and 4 bases from J, the junction kept 3 bases outside the gene matches. DNA for the CDR3: TGCGCCAGCAGCTTGCAGGGGGCGGGCACTGAAGCTTTCTTT. Its translation: CASSLQGAGTEAFF.

This chain links TRBV7-3 with TRBJ2-3; maybe TRBD2 (6 bases). The CDR3 runs 15 residues. The V gene lost 1 base and the J gene lost 1 base, with 9 bases spanning the gap. The germline CDR1 and CDR2 sequences are SGHTA and FQGTGA. CDR3 loop: CASSLMASGTDTQYF. Written as DNA, the CDR3 is TGTGCCAGCAGCTTAATGGCTAGCGGCACAGATACGCAGTATTTT.

V gene TRBV9 combines with J gene TRBJ1-3, with D maybe TRBD1 (5 bases). The germline V gene encodes CDR1 SGDLS and CDR2 YYNGEE. This CDR3 contains 13 residues. V shed 7 bases and J shed 0 bases, with 8 bases lying between them. CDR3 DNA sequence: TGTGCCAGCGGGGGGAGCTCTGGAAACACCATATATTTT. This gives the protein CASGGSSGNTIYF. The whole variable domain, filled in from reference TRBV9 and TRBJ1-3, reads DSGVTQTPKHLITATGQRVTLRCSPRSGDLSVYWYQQSLDQGLQFLIQYYNGEERAKGNILERFSAQQFPDLHSELNLSSLELGDSALYFCASGGSSGNTIYFGEGSWLTVV.

CDR3 in DNA: TGCGCCAGCAGCTTGTCCGGGACTAGCAGATCTAATGAGCAGTTCTTC. This gives the protein CASSLSGTSRSNEQFF. The V and J genes are TRBV5-1 and TRBJ2-1, with 9 nucleotides matching TRBD2. The CDR3 spans 16 residues. V was clipped by 1 base and J by 7 bases; unmatched bases: 9. Germline V gene data show CDR1 as SGHRS and CDR2 as YFSETQ.

This clone showed up just a few times. The V and J genes are TRBV5-6 and TRBJ1-6; D possibly corresponds to TRBD1 (6 bases). In germline, CDR1 is SGHDT, CDR2 YYEEEE. CDR3 length equals 16 residues. The germline V and J ends were trimmed by 2 bases and 2 bases, with 11 bases remaining between them. The CDR3 DNA follows: TGTGCCAGCAGCTTACAGGGTTTTGCCTATAATTCACCCCTCCACTTT. This translates into CASSLQGFAYNSPLHF. Using reference TRBV5-6 and TRBJ1-6 for the parts outside the CDR3, the full variable domain is DAGVTQSPTHLIKTRGQQVTLRCSPKSGHDTVSWYQQALGQGPQFIFQYYEEEERQRGNFPDRFSGHQFPNYSSELNVNALLLGDSALYLCASSLQGFAYNSPLHFGNGTRLTVT.

The J gene is TRBJ1-2, the V gene TRBV6-5; 11 nucleotides match TRBD1. Germline trimming cut 5 bases from V and 7 bases from J; bases unmatched to any gene: 3. The CDR3 consists of 13 residues. Germline V gene sequence: CDR1 MNHEY, CDR2 SVGAGI. The CDR3 protein is CASSRDRGIGYTF. CDR3 DNA: TGTGCCAGCAGTAGGGACAGGGGGATTGGCTACACCTTC.

The chain carries TRBV14 and TRBJ2-1; 11 bases are a match to TRBD2. Unmatched junction bases numbered 7, after V lost 4 bases and J lost 8 bases. The germline CDR1 and CDR2 sequences are SGHDN and FVKESK. The CDR3 runs to 15 residues. CDR3 bases: TGTGCCAGCAGCCGAACTAGCGGGGGTAGGGATGAGCAGTTCTTC. Translation gives CASSRTSGGRDEQFF.

CDR3 nucleotide sequence: TGCGCCAGCAGCCAAGGTAGCGGGGGGGCGGATACGCAGTATTTT. This gives the protein CASSQGSGGADTQYF. The chain uses TRBV4-1 and TRBJ2-3; 11 bases match TRBD2. Per germline, CDR1 MGHRA and CDR2 YSYEKL. V lost 1 base, J lost 6 bases, and 3 bases stayed unmatched. The CDR3 has 15 residues.

CDR3 bases: TGTGCCAGTAGTATAGGGGAGATTAGCAATCAGCCCCAGCATTTT. Amino acid sequence: CASSIGEISNQPQHF. V is TRBV19 and J is TRBJ1-5, with D unclear. The CDR3 runs to 15 residues. Trimming removed 1 base from V and 0 bases from J, with 7 bases in between. Germline lookup yields CDR1 LNHDA and CDR2 SQIVND (reference sequence).

The CDR3: CASSPTTGVSGYTF. In nucleotides, the CDR3 is TGTGCCAGCAGCCCCACGACAGGGGTGAGTGGCTACACCTTC. The V gene is TRBV7-2, the J gene TRBJ1-2; TRBD1 matches at 8 bases. V was pared by 5 bases and J by 7 bases, with 9 bases of the junction left unmatched. This CDR3 contains 14 residues. CDR1 SGHTA and CDR2 FQGNSA come from the germline V gene.

The V and J genes are TRBV7-2 and TRBJ1-5, with 7 nucleotides matching TRBD1. Unmatched junction bases numbered 2, after V lost 4 bases and J lost 5 bases. The CDR3 has 13 amino acids. Germline CDR1 and CDR2: SGHTA and FQGNSA. The CDR3 nucleotides read TGTGCCAGCAGCTCCCAGGGGGATCAGCCCCAGCATTTT. Translation: CASSSQGDQPQHF.

V is TRBV28 and J is TRBJ2-2; TRBD2 matches at 8 bases. V was pared by 3 bases and J by 5 bases, with 5 bases of the junction left unmatched. CDR1 MDHEN and CDR2 SYDVKM come from the germline V gene. This CDR3 has 15 amino acids. The CDR3 spells CASSLRGAKTGELFF. CDR3 DNA: TGTGCCAGCAGTTTGCGGGGGGCAAAGACCGGGGAGCTGTTTTTT.

CDR3 DNA sequence: TGTGCCAGTAGTATAGTGTTCCAGGCAACTAATGAAAAACTGTTTTTT. This translates into CASSIVFQATNEKLFF. This chain joins TRBV19 and TRBJ1-4; D is unresolved. This CDR3 comprises 16 residues. V was cut by 1 base and J by 0 bases, with 9 bases left in between. Germline V gives CDR1 LNHDA, CDR2 SQIVND (reference sequence).

The V gene is TRBV5-5, the J gene TRBJ2-7; 8 nucleotides match TRBD1. From germline, CDR1 is SGHKS and CDR2 YYEKEE (reference sequence). The V and J ends lost 2 bases and 1 base, in that order; junction bases with no gene match: 5. The CDR3 totals 15 residues. CDR3 protein: CASSFGTGWSYEQYF. CDR3 nucleotide sequence: TGTGCCAGCAGCTTTGGGACAGGTTGGTCCTACGAGCAGTACTTC.

The V gene is TRBV6-6, the J gene TRBJ2-4, with 8 nucleotides matching TRBD1. This CDR3 is 12 amino acids long. Germline V lookup: CDR1 MNHNY, CDR2 SVGAGI (reference sequence). With V trimmed by 6 bases and J by 8 bases, 3 bases remained unmatched. The CDR3 nucleotides read TGTGCCAGCAGCGGGACAGGATACATTCAGTACTTC. Its protein product is CASSGTGYIQYF.

The V gene is TRBV2, the J gene TRBJ2-3; 12 bases are a match to TRBD2. This CDR3 comprises 14 residues. The junction had 3 bases not matched to a gene; V was cut back by 6 bases and J by 5 bases. Germline V gene sequence: CDR1 SNHLY, CDR2 FYNNEI. CDR3 loop: CASRASGGVDTQYF. In nucleotides, the CDR3 is TGTGCCAGCAGGGCTAGCGGGGGGGTAGATACGCAGTATTTT.

V usage is TRBV30 and J usage is TRBJ2-2, with 9 bases matching TRBD1. Trimming took 6 bases from V and 5 from J; bases not matched to a gene: 7. The germline gives CDR1 GTSNPN, CDR2 SVGIG (reference sequence). This CDR3 spans 14 amino acids. For the CDR3, the DNA is TGTGCCTGTACCGGGACAGGGTTTACCGGGGAGCTGTTTTTT. Amino acids: CACTGTGFTGELFF.